The 32 T cell receptor beta chains given below trace back to one sample, sequenced in a study of CD8 T cells in ankylosing spondylitis. TCRdb reanalysed the 5' RACE reads using MiXCR and keeps one entry per CDR3 protein. The data hold around 150,000 distinct CDR3 sequences, with under 45% observed a single time. The material sequenced was synovial fluid, either unsorted or a sorted T cell fraction (not recorded which). The receptors derive from a male donor with ankylosing spondylitis.

The rearrangement links TRBV7-9 to TRBJ2-1; 10 bases match TRBD2. J lost 5 bases, V lost 5 bases, and 6 bases had no gene match. The germline gives CDR1 SEHNR, CDR2 FQNEAQ (reference sequence). The CDR3 runs to 15 residues. The CDR3: CASSPLAGEDNEQFF. CDR3 nucleotide sequence: TGTGCCAGCAGCCCTCTAGCGGGAGAGGACAATGAGCAGTTCTTC.

The genes are TRBV20-1 and TRBJ2-7; possibly TRBD2 for D (6 bases). Trimming stripped 0 bases from V and 6 bases from J, with 15 bases between. The CDR3 totals 14 residues. Germline assignment: CDR1 DFQATT and CDR2 SNEGSKA (reference sequence). CDR3 sequence reads: CSAREVGTDFEQYF. Here the CDR3 DNA reads TGCAGTGCTAGAGAGGTTGGGACTGACTTCGAGCAGTACTTC.

This clonotype was seen a handful of times. The rearrangement joins TRBV5-1 to TRBJ2-6, with no clear D. CDR1 is SGHRS and CDR2 is YFSETQ in the germline V gene. Deletions cut 6 bases from V and 2 bases from J, with 9 bases between. This CDR3 contains 14 residues. The CDR3: CASNIGAGANVLTF. The CDR3 DNA reads as TGCGCCAGCAATATAGGTGCTGGGGCCAACGTCCTGACTTTC.

V usage is TRBV6-5 and J usage is TRBJ1-6; TRBD1 might be the D (5 bases). Per the germline V gene, CDR1 is MNHEY and CDR2 is SVGAGI. The V end was cut by 2 bases, the J end by 7 bases, with 9 bases between. CDR3 length: 14 residues. CDR3 amino acids: CASSYGPGNSPLHF. As DNA, the CDR3 is TGTGCCAGCAGTTACGGGCCAGGGAATTCACCCCTCCACTTT.

The chain joins TRBV7-9 to TRBJ2-1, with D perhaps TRBD1 (6 bases). With 5 bases removed from V and 0 bases from J, the gap between germline ends came to 8 bases. CDR1 SEHNR and CDR2 FQNEAQ come from the germline V gene (reference sequence). The CDR3 has 14 amino acids. In DNA form, the CDR3 reads TGTGCCAGCAGCCAGGGGAGCTCCTACAATGAGCAGTTCTTC. Translation: CASSQGSSYNEQFF.

Ten or more counts support this clonotype. J is TRBJ1-1 and V is TRBV12-3 or TRBV12-4; no clear D gene. The CDR3 runs 13 residues. V lost 7 bases and J lost 3, with 12 bases in between. CDR3 bases: TGTGCCAGCACCCTGGGCTTCCACACTGAAGCTTTCTTT. Translation gives CASTLGFHTEAFF.

The rearrangement links TRBV20-1 to TRBJ2-7; 7 nucleotides match TRBD2. With V trimmed by 3 bases and J by 4 bases, 12 bases remained unmatched. Germline assignment: CDR1 DFQATT and CDR2 SNEGSKA (reference sequence). The CDR3 extends over 15 amino acids. The CDR3 region has the DNA TGCAGTGCTAGTAGGGCCAGCGGCGGGAGTTACGAGCAGTACTTC. Protein: CSASRASGGSYEQYF.

The CDR3 protein is CSATYRRSPYNEQFF. The CDR3 DNA reads as TGCAGTGCCACCTATCGGAGATCTCCCTACAATGAGCAGTTCTTC. This chain connects TRBV20-1 to TRBJ2-1; unclear D gene. The CDR3 loop spans 15 amino acids. From germline, CDR1 is DFQATT and CDR2 SNEGSKA (reference sequence). V gave up 6 bases and J gave up 2 bases, with 17 bases separating them.

Worth noting for this clonotype: It may be a read error: a sequence one base away is much more abundant. The final CDR3 position lacks the conserved phenylalanine or tryptophan, pointing to a likely read error. The V gene is TRBV12-3 or TRBV12-4, the J gene TRBJ1-1, with TRBD1 matching 8 bases. The CDR3 runs 15 residues. Trimming at V came to 4 bases and at J to 1 base, leaving 5 bases not matched to a gene. Written as DNA, the CDR3 is TGTGCCAGCAGTTCGCGAGGACAGGGGAACACTGAAGCTTTCTTA. It encodes CASSSRGQGNTEAFL.

This sequence joins TRBV4-1 and TRBJ1-1; the D gene is possibly TRBD1 (5 bases). V was pared by 2 bases and J by 5 bases, with 12 bases between. Germline V lookup: CDR1 MGHRA, CDR2 YSYEKL. This CDR3 is 14 amino acids long. Here the CDR3 DNA reads TGCGCCAGCAGCCAACAGGGAGCGAGGACTGAAGCTTTCTTT. Amino acids: CASSQQGARTEAFF.

The chain recombines TRBV6-2 or TRBV6-3 with TRBJ1-1, with TRBD1 identical over 12 bases. V lost 6 bases, J lost 3 bases, and 23 bases stayed unmatched. Germline CDR1 MNHEY, CDR2 SVGEGT. CDR3 length: 21 residues. Written as DNA, the CDR3 is TGTGCCAGCAGACCAACCCAAACCTCCAGGGACAGGGGGCGTCAGGACACTGAAGCTTTCTTT. Its translation is CASRPTQTSRDRGRQDTEAFF.

The gene calls are TRBV4-2 and TRBJ2-7; D is uncertain. V lost 0 bases and J 3 bases, leaving 12 bases between the germline ends. CDR1 LGHNA and CDR2 YNFKEQ come from the germline V gene. This CDR3 contains 15 residues. The CDR3 bases are TGTGCCAGCAGCCAAGATCTAGAACACATCTACGAGCAGTACTTC. Translation: CASSQDLEHIYEQYF.

This clonotype was recorded once. CDR3 nucleotide sequence: TGTGCCAGCAGTGTGCAGGAAACCACAGATACGCAGTATTTT. It is translated as CASSVQETTDTQYF. The chain joins TRBV2 to TRBJ2-3; D uncertain. Trimming took 4 bases from V and 2 from J, leaving 10 bases between them. The CDR3 spans 14 residues. Germline CDR1 and CDR2: SNHLY and FYNNEI. Full variable domain (missing parts from reference TRBV2 and TRBJ2-3): EPEVTQTPSHQVTQMGQEVILRCVPISNHLYFYWYRQILGQKVEFLVSFYNNEISEKSEIFDDQFSVERPDGSNFTLKIRSTKLEDSAMYFCASSVQETTDTQYFGPGTRLTVL.

The chain has TRBV7-3 and TRBJ2-1, with D possibly being TRBD2 (6 bases). CDR1 and CDR2 (germline): SGHTA, FQGTGA. V was clipped by 4 bases and J by 4 bases, with 11 bases between them. The CDR3 runs 14 residues. The CDR3 DNA reads TGTGCCAGCAGCTCTTTGGGGACTTACAATGAGCAGTTCTTC. This sequence encodes CASSSLGTYNEQFF.

This chain links TRBV27 with TRBJ2-1; possibly TRBD2 for D (6 bases). Trimming left V 1 base short and J 4 bases short, with 8 bases between. The germline V gene has CDR1 MNHEY and CDR2 SMNVEV (reference sequence). This CDR3 contains 14 residues. The CDR3 loop reads CASSLWDSYNEQFF. The DNA for the CDR3 is TGTGCCAGCAGTTTATGGGACTCGTACAATGAGCAGTTCTTC.

The rearrangement uses TRBV11-2 and TRBJ2-1; tentative D call: TRBD2 (7 bases). Germline V CDR1 and CDR2: SGHAT, FQNNGV. The length of the CDR3 is 16 residues. V was trimmed by 4 bases and J by 5 bases, leaving 18 bases between them. The CDR3 DNA is TGTGCCAGCAGCTCTGGCGGTGGGGGGGCACACAATGAGCAGTTCTTC. It specifies CASSSGGGGAHNEQFF.

The J gene is TRBJ2-3, the V gene TRBV24-1, with TRBD2 as a possible D gene (6 bases). Germline CDR1 KGHDR, CDR2 SFDVKD. The CDR3 is made up of 17 amino acids. The germline V and J ends were trimmed by 3 bases and 0 bases, with 15 bases remaining between them. The CDR3 reads CATSDPLSGPSTDTQYF. In nucleotides, the CDR3 is TGTGCCACCAGTGATCCACTTAGCGGACCGAGCACAGATACGCAGTATTTT.

V is TRBV12-3 or TRBV12-4 and J is TRBJ2-3; TRBD2 is a possible D gene (7 bases). V was trimmed by 4 bases and J by 0 bases, leaving 14 bases between them. This CDR3 has 16 amino acids. Here the CDR3 reads CASSWYGGPSTDTQYF. The CDR3 bases are TGTGCCAGCAGTTGGTACGGGGGGCCTAGCACAGATACGCAGTATTTT.

This clonotype was detected only a few times. The chain carries TRBV6-1 and TRBJ2-5; 7 positions agree with TRBD2. Germline V lookup: CDR1 MNHNS, CDR2 SASEGT. The CDR3 runs to 16 residues. Unmatched junction bases numbered 11, after V lost 2 bases and J lost 5 bases. The CDR3, as DNA: TGTGCCAGCAGTGAAACGCCGGGGGAGGGTCGGGAGACCCAGTACTTC. The encoded protein is CASSETPGEGRETQYF.

DNA for the CDR3: TGTGCCAGCAGTGAAGACTACTCTGGGGCCAACGTCCTGACTTTC. Translating gives CASSEDYSGANVLTF. This chain uses TRBV6-4 with TRBJ2-6; D may be TRBD2 (5 bases). The CDR3 contains 15 residues. CDR1 is MRHNA and CDR2 is SNTAGT in the germline V gene. Trimming left V 3 bases short and J 0 bases short, with 6 bases between.

DNA of the CDR3: TGTGCCAGCAGCCAAGATCGAGCGACCTACGAGCAGTACTTC. Protein sequence: CASSQDRATYEQYF. The chain couples TRBV4-2 to TRBJ2-7, with no clear D. CDR3 size: 14 residues. The V and J ends lost 0 bases and 2 bases respectively, with 8 bases between them. The germline V gene encodes CDR1 LGHNA and CDR2 YNFKEQ.

This clonotype occurred many times. The chain couples TRBV27 to TRBJ1-1; D unresolved. The germline gives CDR1 MNHEY, CDR2 SMNVEV (reference sequence). CDR3 length: 16 residues. Trimming took off 6 bases at V and 0 bases at J, with 17 bases between the two ends. The CDR3: CASSPLTYPMNTEAFF. The CDR3 nucleotides read TGTGCCAGCAGCCCCCTCACGTATCCAATGAACACTGAAGCTTTCTTT.

This clonotype occurred a few times. J is TRBJ2-1 and V is TRBV18; no clear D. Germline CDR1 is KGHSH and CDR2 is LQKENI. Trimming removed 0 bases from V and 0 bases from J, with 15 bases in between. The CDR3 loop spans 18 amino acids. CDR3 bases: TGTGCCAGCTCACCACCGTTTGAGGTGGTCAGCTCCTACAATGAGCAGTTCTTC. Its translation is CASSPPFEVVSSYNEQFF. Full variable domain (outside the CDR3, taken from reference TRBV18 and TRBJ2-1): NAGVMQNPRHLVRRRGQEARLRCSPMKGHSHVYWYRQLPEEGLKFMVYLQKENIIDESGMPKERFSAEFPKEGPSILRIQQVVRGDSAAYFCASSPPFEVVSSYNEQFFGPGTRLTVL.

The chain has TRBV7-6 and TRBJ1-6, with D uncertain. Looked up from germline, CDR1 is SGHVS and CDR2 is FNYEAQ. This CDR3 comprises 17 residues. The germline V and J ends were trimmed by 5 bases and 3 bases, with 17 bases remaining between them. The CDR3 DNA is TGTGCCAGCAGCCGACTCTGGCGGGGTCTCTATAATTCACCCCTCCACTTT. Translation gives CASSRLWRGLYNSPLHF. Complete variable domain (other parts from reference TRBV7-6 and TRBJ1-6): GAGVSQSPRYKVTKRGQDVALRCDPISGHVSLYWYRQALGQGPEFLTYFNYEAQQDKSGLPNDRFSAERPEGSISTLTIQRTEQRDSAMYRCASSRLWRGLYNSPLHFGNGTRLTVT.

The gene calls are TRBV6-4 and TRBJ2-2; no clear D gene. The ends were cut back, 4 bases at V and 0 bases at J, with 3 bases in the middle. Germline loops: CDR1 MRHNA, CDR2 SNTAGT. The CDR3 totals 13 residues. The CDR3 DNA reads as TGTGCCAGCAGTGCGACGAACACCGGGGAGCTGTTTTTT. Amino acid sequence: CASSATNTGELFF.

This clonotype was counted a few times. V and J are TRBV4-1 and TRBJ2-7; D is unresolved. Germline CDR1 MGHRA, CDR2 YSYEKL. V lost 1 base, J lost 3 bases, and 7 bases lay in between. CDR3 length: 13 residues. CDR3 amino acids: CASSQVFGYEQYF. The CDR3 coding sequence is TGCGCCAGCAGCCAAGTGTTTGGCTACGAGCAGTACTTC.

This clonotype was counted between two and nine times. This chain connects TRBV5-1 to TRBJ1-1; D might be TRBD1 (5 bases). Germline CDR1 SGHRS, CDR2 YFSETQ. The V end lost 1 base, the J end lost 0 bases, and 13 bases lay between the germline ends. The CDR3 loop spans 16 amino acids. The CDR3 loop reads CASSLPGSRLNTEAFF. The CDR3 coding sequence is TGCGCCAGCAGCTTGCCAGGGTCACGGTTGAACACTGAAGCTTTCTTT.

J is TRBJ1-5 and V is TRBV30, with D possibly matching TRBD1 (5 bases). V was shortened by 2 bases and J by 3 bases, with 14 bases between the two germline ends. This CDR3 contains 15 residues. Germline lookup yields CDR1 GTSNPN and CDR2 SVGIG (reference sequence). CDR3 loop: CAWSFHQGSNQPQHF. CDR3 nucleotides: TGTGCCTGGAGTTTCCACCAGGGTTCCAATCAGCCCCAGCATTTT.

A remark on this clonotype: The junction shows a germline mismatch at one end, possibly a read error. The chain has TRBV4-2 and TRBJ1-4; weak D call: TRBD1 (5 bases). Germline lookup yields CDR1 LGHNA and CDR2 YNFKEQ. This CDR3 region has 16 residues. Here the CDR3 reads CASSQDVWTTHEKLFF. The CDR3 region has the DNA TGTGCCAGCAGCCAAGATGTCTGGACAACTCATGAAAAACTGTTTTTT.

This clonotype was observed once. V usage is TRBV7-6 and J usage is TRBJ2-3; 7 bases are a match to TRBD1. Germline V gene lookup returns CDR1 SGHVS and CDR2 FNYEAQ. Trimming removed 5 bases from V and 6 bases from J; junction bases left unmatched: 11. This CDR3 region has 15 residues. The CDR3 nucleotides are TGTGCCAGCAGCCCCAGGGGGTCACTGTCCGATACGCAGTATTTT. As protein: CASSPRGSLSDTQYF.

This clonotype was counted a few times. This chain links TRBV12-3 or TRBV12-4 with TRBJ1-1; D unresolved. The ends were cut back, 1 base at V and 6 bases at J, with 6 bases in the middle. There are 12 residues in the CDR3. Here the CDR3 DNA reads TGTGCCAGCAGTTTAGAGGGCCCTGAAGCTTTCTTT. It codes for CASSLEGPEAFF.

A single count supports this clonotype. The rearrangement links TRBV28 to TRBJ1-3; D unresolved. Germline V CDR1 and CDR2: MDHEN, SYDVKM. This CDR3 has 16 amino acids. V was cut by 2 bases and J by 0 bases, with 11 bases left in between. CDR3 nucleotide sequence: TGTGCCAGCAGTTTAAGCCCCGCCCCCTCTGGAAACACCATATATTTT. It is translated as CASSLSPAPSGNTIYF.